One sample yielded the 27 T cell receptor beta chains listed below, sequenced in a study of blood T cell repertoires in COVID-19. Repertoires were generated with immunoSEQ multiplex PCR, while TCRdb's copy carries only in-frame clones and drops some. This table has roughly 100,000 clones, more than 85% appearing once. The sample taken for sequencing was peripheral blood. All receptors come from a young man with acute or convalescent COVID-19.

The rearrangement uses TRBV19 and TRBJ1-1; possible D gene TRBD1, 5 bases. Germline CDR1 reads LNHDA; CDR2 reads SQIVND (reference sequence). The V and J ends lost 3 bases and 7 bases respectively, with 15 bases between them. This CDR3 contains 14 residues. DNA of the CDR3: TGTGCCAGTAGTATCGGGGGACGGCTACATGAAGCTTTCTTT. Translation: CASSIGGRLHEAFF.

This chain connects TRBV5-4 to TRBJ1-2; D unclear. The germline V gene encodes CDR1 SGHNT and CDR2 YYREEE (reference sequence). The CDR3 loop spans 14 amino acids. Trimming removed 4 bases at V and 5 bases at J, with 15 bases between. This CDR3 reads CASSSMGGDYGYTF. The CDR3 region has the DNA TGTGCCAGCAGCAGTATGGGAGGAGATTATGGCTACACCTTC.

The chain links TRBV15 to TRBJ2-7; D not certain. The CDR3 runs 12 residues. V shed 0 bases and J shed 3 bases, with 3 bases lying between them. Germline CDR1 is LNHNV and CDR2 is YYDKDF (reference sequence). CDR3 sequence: CATSRDRYEQYF. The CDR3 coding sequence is TGTGCCACCAGCAGAGACCGCTACGAGCAGTACTTC.

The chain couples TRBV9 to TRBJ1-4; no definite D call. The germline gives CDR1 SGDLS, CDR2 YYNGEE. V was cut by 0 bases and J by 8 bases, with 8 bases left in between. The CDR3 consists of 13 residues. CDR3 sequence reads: CASSVDQNEKLFF. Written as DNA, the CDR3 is TGTGCCAGCAGCGTAGATCAGAACGAAAAACTGTTTTTT.

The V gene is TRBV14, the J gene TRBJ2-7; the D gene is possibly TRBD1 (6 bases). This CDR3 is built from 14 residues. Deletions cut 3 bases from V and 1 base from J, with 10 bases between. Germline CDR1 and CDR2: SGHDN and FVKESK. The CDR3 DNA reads TGTGCCAGCAGCCATCCAGGGGAGTCCTACGAGCAGTACTTC. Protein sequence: CASSHPGESYEQYF.

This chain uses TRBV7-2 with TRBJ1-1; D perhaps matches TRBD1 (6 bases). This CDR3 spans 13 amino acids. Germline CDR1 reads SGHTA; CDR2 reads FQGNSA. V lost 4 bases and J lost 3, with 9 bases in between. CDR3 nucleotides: TGTGCCAGCAGCTCCGGACAGCACACTGAAGCTTTCTTT. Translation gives CASSSGQHTEAFF.

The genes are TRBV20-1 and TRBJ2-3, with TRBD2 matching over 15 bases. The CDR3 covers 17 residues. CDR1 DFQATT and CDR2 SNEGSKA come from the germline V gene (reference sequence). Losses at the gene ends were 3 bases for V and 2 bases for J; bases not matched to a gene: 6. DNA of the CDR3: TGCAGTGCTAGTACGGGACTAGCGGGGGGAACCACAGATACGCAGTATTTT. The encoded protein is CSASTGLAGGTTDTQYF.

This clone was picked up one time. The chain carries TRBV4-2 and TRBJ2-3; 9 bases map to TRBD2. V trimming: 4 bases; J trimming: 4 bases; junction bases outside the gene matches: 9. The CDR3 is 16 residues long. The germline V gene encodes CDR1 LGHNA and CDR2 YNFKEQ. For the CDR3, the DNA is TGTGCCAGCAGCCGTTCAATTAGCGGGAGCTCAGATACGCAGTATTTT. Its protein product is CASSRSISGSSDTQYF.

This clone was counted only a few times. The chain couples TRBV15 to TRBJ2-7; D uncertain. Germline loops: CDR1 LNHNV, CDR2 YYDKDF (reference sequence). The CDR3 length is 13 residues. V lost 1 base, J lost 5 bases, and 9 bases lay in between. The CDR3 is CATSRAAANEQYF. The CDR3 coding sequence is TGTGCCACCAGCAGAGCGGCGGCGAACGAGCAGTACTTC. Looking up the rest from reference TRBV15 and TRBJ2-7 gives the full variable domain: DAMVIQNPRYQVTQFGKPVTLSCSQTLNHNVMYWYQQKSSQAPKLLFHYYDKDFNNEADTPDNFQSRRPNTSFCFLDIRSPGLGDTAMYLCATSRAAANEQYFGPGTRLTVT.

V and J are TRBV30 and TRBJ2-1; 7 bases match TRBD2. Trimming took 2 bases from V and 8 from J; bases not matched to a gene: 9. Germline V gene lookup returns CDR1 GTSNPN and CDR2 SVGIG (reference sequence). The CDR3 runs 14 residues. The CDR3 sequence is CAWSLGEGPYEQFF. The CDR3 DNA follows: TGTGCCTGGAGTTTGGGGGAGGGCCCATATGAGCAGTTCTTC.

CDR3 coding DNA: TGTGCCAGCAGCCTCGGACAGGGGGATCAGCCCCAGCATTTT. Translating it yields CASSLGQGDQPQHF. V gene TRBV7-9 combines with J gene TRBJ1-5; 10 positions agree with TRBD1. CDR3 length: 14 amino acids. The J segment lost 5 bases and the V segment lost 5 bases, leaving 3 bases of the junction unmatched. Germline values: CDR1 SEHNR, CDR2 FQNEAQ (reference sequence).

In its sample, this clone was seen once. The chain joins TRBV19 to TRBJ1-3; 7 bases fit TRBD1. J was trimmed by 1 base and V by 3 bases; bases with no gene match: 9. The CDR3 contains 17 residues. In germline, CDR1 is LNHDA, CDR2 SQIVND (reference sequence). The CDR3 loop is CASSISLTGRSGNTIYF. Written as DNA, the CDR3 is TGTGCCAGTAGTATTTCTCTGACAGGGAGATCTGGAAACACCATATATTTT.

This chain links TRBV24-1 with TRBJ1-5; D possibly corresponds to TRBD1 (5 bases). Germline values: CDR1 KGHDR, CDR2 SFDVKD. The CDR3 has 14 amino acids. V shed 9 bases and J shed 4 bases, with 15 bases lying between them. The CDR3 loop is CATSPTGGNQPQHF. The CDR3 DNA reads TGTGCCACCTCCCCTACCGGGGGGAATCAGCCCCAGCATTTT.

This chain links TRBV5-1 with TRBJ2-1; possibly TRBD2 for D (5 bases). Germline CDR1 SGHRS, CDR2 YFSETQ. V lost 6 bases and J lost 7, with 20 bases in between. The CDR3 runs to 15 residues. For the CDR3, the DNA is TGCGCCAGCACCACCCCGGAGGAACGAGGGAATGAGCAGTTCTTC. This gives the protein CASTTPEERGNEQFF.

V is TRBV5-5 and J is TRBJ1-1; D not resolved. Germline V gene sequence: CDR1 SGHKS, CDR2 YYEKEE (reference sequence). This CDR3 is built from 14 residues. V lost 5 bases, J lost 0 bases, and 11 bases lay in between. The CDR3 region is CASSSTALNTEAFF. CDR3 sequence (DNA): TGTGCCAGCAGTTCCACAGCACTGAACACTGAAGCTTTCTTT.

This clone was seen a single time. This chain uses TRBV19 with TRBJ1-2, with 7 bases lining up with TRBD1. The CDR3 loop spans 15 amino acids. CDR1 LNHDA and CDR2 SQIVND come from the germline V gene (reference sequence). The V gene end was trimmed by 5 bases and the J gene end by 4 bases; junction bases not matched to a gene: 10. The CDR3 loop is CASSYRQGGGYGYTF. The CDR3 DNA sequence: TGTGCCAGTAGTTACAGACAGGGTGGGGGCTATGGCTACACCTTC.

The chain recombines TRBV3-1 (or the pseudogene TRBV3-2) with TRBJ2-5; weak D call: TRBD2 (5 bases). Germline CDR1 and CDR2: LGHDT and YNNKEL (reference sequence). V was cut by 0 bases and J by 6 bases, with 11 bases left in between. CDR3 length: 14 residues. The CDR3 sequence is CASSQEVTGKTQYF. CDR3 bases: TGTGCCAGCAGCCAAGAGGTCACCGGGAAGACCCAGTACTTC.

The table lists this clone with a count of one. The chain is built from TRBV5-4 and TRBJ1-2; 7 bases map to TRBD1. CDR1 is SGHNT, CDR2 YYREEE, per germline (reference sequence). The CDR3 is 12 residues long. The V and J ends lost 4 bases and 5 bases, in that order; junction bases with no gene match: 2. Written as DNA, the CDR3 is TGTGCCAGCAGCACAGGGGATTATGGCTACACCTTC. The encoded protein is CASSTGDYGYTF.

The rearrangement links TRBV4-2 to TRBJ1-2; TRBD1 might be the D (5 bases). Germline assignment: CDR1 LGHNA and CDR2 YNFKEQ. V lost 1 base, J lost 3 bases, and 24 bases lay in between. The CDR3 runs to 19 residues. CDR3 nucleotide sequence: TGTGCCAGCAGCCAAGGGAATTCGAAAGACAGCCAATCATACTATGGCTACACCTTC. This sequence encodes CASSQGNSKDSQSYYGYTF.

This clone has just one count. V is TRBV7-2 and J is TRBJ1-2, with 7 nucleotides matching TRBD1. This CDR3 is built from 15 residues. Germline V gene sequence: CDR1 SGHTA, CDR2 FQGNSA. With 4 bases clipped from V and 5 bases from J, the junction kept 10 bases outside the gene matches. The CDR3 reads CASSSKLATGYGYTF. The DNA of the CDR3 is TGTGCCAGCAGCTCCAAGCTTGCGACAGGGTATGGCTACACCTTC.

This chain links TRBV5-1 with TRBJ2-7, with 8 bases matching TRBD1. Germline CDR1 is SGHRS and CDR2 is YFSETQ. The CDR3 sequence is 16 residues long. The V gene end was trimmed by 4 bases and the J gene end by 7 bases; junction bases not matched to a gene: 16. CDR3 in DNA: TGCGCCAGCAGCGACCCCGGGACAGGTGACGTGAGGGAGCAGTACTTC. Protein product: CASSDPGTGDVREQYF.

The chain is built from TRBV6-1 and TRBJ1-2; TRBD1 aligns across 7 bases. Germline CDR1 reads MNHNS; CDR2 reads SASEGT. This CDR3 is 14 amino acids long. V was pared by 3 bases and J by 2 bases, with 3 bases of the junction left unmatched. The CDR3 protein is CASSEVTGNYGYTF. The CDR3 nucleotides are TGTGCCAGCAGTGAGGTGACAGGGAACTATGGCTACACCTTC.

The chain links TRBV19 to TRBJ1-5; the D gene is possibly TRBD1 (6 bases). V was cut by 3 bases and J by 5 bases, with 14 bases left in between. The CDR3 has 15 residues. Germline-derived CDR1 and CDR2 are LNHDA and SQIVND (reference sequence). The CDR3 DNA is TGTGCCAGTAGTATTGAGGGCAGGGGCTATCAGCCCCAGCATTTT. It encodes CASSIEGRGYQPQHF.

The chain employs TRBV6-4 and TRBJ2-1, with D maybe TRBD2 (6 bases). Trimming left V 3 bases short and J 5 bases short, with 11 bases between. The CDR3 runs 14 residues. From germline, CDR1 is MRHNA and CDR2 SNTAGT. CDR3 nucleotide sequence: TGTGCCAGCAGTGATGGGGACTTCCACAATGAGCAGTTCTTC. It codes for CASSDGDFHNEQFF.

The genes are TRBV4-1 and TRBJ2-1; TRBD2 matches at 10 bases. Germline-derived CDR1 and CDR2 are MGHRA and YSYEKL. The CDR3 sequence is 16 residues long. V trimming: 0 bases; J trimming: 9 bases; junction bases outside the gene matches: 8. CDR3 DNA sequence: TGCGCCAGCAGCCAAGAGATGGGACTAGCGATTGGTGAGCAGTTCTTC. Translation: CASSQEMGLAIGEQFF.

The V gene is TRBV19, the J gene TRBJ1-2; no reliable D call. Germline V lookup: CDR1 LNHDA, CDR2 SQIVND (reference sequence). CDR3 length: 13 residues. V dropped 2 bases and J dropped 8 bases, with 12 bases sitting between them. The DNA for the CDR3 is TGTGCCAGTAGTATATCTGTTGGGCCCGGCTACACCTTC. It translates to CASSISVGPGYTF. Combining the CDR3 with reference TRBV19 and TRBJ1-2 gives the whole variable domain DGGITQSPKYLFRKEGQNVTLSCEQNLNHDAMYWYRQDPGQGLRLIYYSQIVNDFQKGDIAEGYSVSREKKESFPLTVTSAQKNPTAFYLCASSISVGPGYTFGSGTRLTVV.

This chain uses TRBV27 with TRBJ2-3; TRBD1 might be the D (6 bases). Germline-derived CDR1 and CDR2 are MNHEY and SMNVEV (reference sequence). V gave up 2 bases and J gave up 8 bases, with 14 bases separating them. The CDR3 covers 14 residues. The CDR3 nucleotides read TGTGCCAGCAGTTTAACAGGGAGTCACGCTACGCAGTATTTT. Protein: CASSLTGSHATQYF.